This entry concerns a single T cell receptor (beta chain). This clonotype was counted a few times. Its binding antigen is unknown. It has no much larger one-base neighbor in the sample; base qualities were not kept. Every donor was a healthy Caucasian. The twin cohort consisted of three pairs of female monozygotic twins, all aged roughly 18 to 30 years. RNA for TCR libraries was isolated from peripheral blood mononuclear cells. The library was produced with 5' RACE. Sequencing relied on an Illumina HiSeq 2000. A universal primer binding site was introduced by template switching, and a unique molecular identifier was present in the final cDNA, enabling accurate counting of TCR cDNA molecules. First-strand cDNA for TCR alpha and beta chains was synthesized from specific primers in the conserved constant-segment region. To control for contamination, each cDNA library was double barcoded with a SMART-Mk sample barcode plus Illumina barcodes. TruSeq adapter sequences, together with Illumina sample barcodes, were added in two successive PCR steps. Sequencing of the TCR alpha and beta cDNA libraries was done on the Illumina HiSeq platform using custom primers. The paper's processing steps were these. MiGEC processed the raw reads to extract unique molecular identifiers, while MiXCR was used to determine the CDR3 positions. Recombination models were inferred per individual with the repgenHMM and IGoR tools using an EM algorithm. The tcR package in R was used for shared clonotype analysis, with sharing normalized by the product of cloneset sizes. Out-of-frame nonproductive sequences were analyzed to study raw recombination free of thymic and clonal selection effects. In-frame beta chains were kept once TCRdb had trimmed the public reads at Q25 with fastp and called clones with MiXCR. A single entry per CDR3 protein holds the most common genes and DNA from its merged rows. In this record, the V and J calls reflect TCRdb's handling and not the investigators' own analysis. Here the sample has approximately 620,000 distinct CDR3 sequences; 8.5% to 9% occur a single time. The ten most abundant clones make up approximately 0.94% of the sample.

These data are taken from a study of identical twins (dated by TCRdb to 2016 to 2018). With respect to the entire study: The study deep-sequenced TCR alpha and beta repertoires from monozygotic twins, unrelated adults of various ages and cord blood to test whether fetal clonotypes persist. Replicate twin experiments were performed at different times using different library preparation protocols to rule out contamination. Findings and caveats that apply to the study as a whole: Because the same donors could not be followed over many years, conclusions were based on cross-sectional statistical analysis. Abundant cord blood beta clonotypes carried fewer insertions; young adult naive repertoires showed a weaker similar trend, while memory repertoires showed none. Out-of-frame TCR alpha sequences shared between twins showed an excess of low generation-probability sequences compared with coincidental sharing between unrelated individuals. In beta out-of-frame sequences, excess twin sharing was weaker, because having fewer shared sequences lowered the signal-to-noise ratio. Invariant T cells such as MAIT and iNKT could partly confound zero-insertion analyses, although diverse VJ usage argued against such confounding for most clonotypes. Recombination models systematically underestimated out-of-frame TCR alpha sharing in monozygotic twins but agreed with sharing between unrelated individuals.

These data also formed part of another study, on yellow fever vaccine responses in identical twins. As the second publication notes: According to the authors, the vaccine-induced T cell response in identical twins seemed to be partly convergent and partly specific to each individual. In identical twins, the study followed T cell clones that responded to the vaccine with precision.

The TCR originated in a woman younger than 30 in good health. Sequencing used PBMCs.

The DNA sequence is given as TGCGCCAGCAGCTTGGTTGCGGCCCGACAAGAGACCCAGTACTTC. Its protein reads: CASSLVAARQETQYF. The rearranged chain carries TRBV5-1 and TRBJ2-5; the D gene identity is not certain. The V and J ends are trimmed by 0 bases and 2 bases, leaving 11 bases between them. The germline V gene provides CDR1 SGHRS and CDR2 YFSETQ. The CDR3 starts with the cysteine, ends with the phenylalanine, and has 15 residues. The entry retains the CDR3 DNA only, 45 bases that are in frame from base 1.